The source of this T cell receptor beta chain is a study of blood T cell repertoires in COVID-19. Study in general: Some COVID-19 samples were acute and others convalescent; all came from the United States, Italy and Spain. Nucleic acid was either cDNA or gDNA, and it came from T cells, B-cell-depleted T cells, or PBMCs.

Methods used by the authors: Estimation of nucleated cell counts was performed using reference gene primer amplification. Generated by immunoSEQ multiplex PCR, the TCRdb table keeps only in-frame clones and is missing some. Clonal size and the V and J genes are those of that table, whereas D and trimming came from the DNA. The repertoire holds some 150,000 clones, around 92% seen once, with around 3% in the top ten. Germline trimming cut 5 bases from V and 3 bases from J; bases unmatched to any gene: 4. CDR1 SGHTA and CDR2 FQGNSA come from the germline V gene. The CDR3 totals 15 residues. This sequence joins TRBV7-2 and TRBJ2-7; 13 bases match TRBD2. The clonotype was recovered from a man aged 55 to 70 with acute or convalescent COVID-19. The sample comprised peripheral blood. The CDR3 coding sequence is TGTGCCAGCAGCCACGGACTAGCGGGGGACTACGAGCAGTACTTC. The encoded protein is CASSHGLAGDYEQYF.